Listed below are T cell receptor beta chains from one sample, sequenced in a study of identifying expanded T cells in peripheral blood. Only in-frame clones appear in the TCRdb table, and some are missing; sequencing was by immunoSEQ multiplex PCR. This sample has about 85,000 clones, with 89% found just once. Sequencing was performed on blood. The receptor source for this set is a person between 18 and 75 years old in good health. Each CDR3 is given with its conserved first and last residue. A D gene is named only where the DNA matches it firmly. The size field is filled for only some rows; it gives once, few, many or a size class.

d_call	clone_size	v_call	j_call	cdr3_aa	cdr3_nt
TRBD1	.	TRBV11-1	TRBJ1-2	CASGRTGIHHGYTF	TGTGCCAGCGGGCGGACAGGAATTCATCATGGCTACACCTTC
TRBD1	.	TRBV2	TRBJ1-1	CASRDRARVETEAFF	TGTGCCAGCCGAGACAGGGCCCGGGTGGAGACTGAAGCTTTCTTT
.	.	TRBV7-2	TRBJ1-4	CASSYPPTVYGPEKLFF	TGTGCCAGCAGCTACCCCCCGACGGTATACGGCCCGGAAAAACTGTTTTTT
.	.	TRBV27	TRBJ2-1	CASSLSSYNEQFF	TGTGCCAGCAGTCTGAGCTCCTACAATGAGCAGTTCTTC
.	.	TRBV6-1	TRBJ2-7	CASRGLYEQYF	TGTGCCAGCAGGGGACTTTACGAGCAGTACTTC
TRBD1	.	TRBV19	TRBJ1-2	CASTMGQDGVNYGYTF	TGTGCCAGTACTATGGGACAGGACGGCGTCAACTATGGCTACACCTTC
.	.	TRBV5-4	TRBJ1-3	CASSLRAGNTIYF	TGTGCCAGCAGCTTGCGAGCAGGGAACACCATATATTTT
.	.	TRBV6-6	TRBJ2-7	CASSAHSRDSYEQYF	TGTGCCAGCAGTGCCCATTCTCGGGACTCCTACGAGCAGTACTTC
.	.	TRBV7-2	TRBJ1-3	CASSGRWVGTSGNTIYF	TGTGCCAGCAGCGGGCGGTGGGTAGGGACGTCTGGAAACACCATATATTTT
.	.	TRBV5-6	TRBJ2-7	CASSFSSYEQYF	TGTGCCAGCAGTTTCAGCTCCTACGAGCAGTACTTC
.	.	TRBV18	TRBJ2-5	CASSSGAGETQYF	TGTGCCAGCTCCTCTGGTGCGGGGGAGACCCAGTACTTC
TRBD1	.	TRBV6-6	TRBJ1-2	CASSPGTGISGYTF	TGTGCCAGCAGTCCCGGGACAGGGATTAGTGGCTACACCTTC
.	.	TRBV30	TRBJ1-2	CAWSVRGAGARRGYTF	TGTGCCTGGAGTGTACGGGGGGCGGGGGCGAGAAGAGGCTACACCTTC
TRBD1	.	TRBV6-4	TRBJ2-5	CASSVQGNKQETQYF	TGTGCCAGCAGTGTACAGGGGAACAAACAAGAGACCCAGTACTTC
TRBD1	.	TRBV4-3	TRBJ2-1	CASSQGTGLYHEQFF	TGCGCCAGCAGCCAAGGGACAGGGCTTTACCATGAGCAGTTCTTC
TRBD1	.	TRBV5-4	TRBJ1-2	CASSLGTDYGDGYTF	TGTGCCAGCAGCCTGGGGACAGACTATGGGGATGGCTACACCTTC
.	.	TRBV18	TRBJ2-7	CASSPGTLVGEQYF	TGTGCCAGCTCACCAGGGACGTTGGTGGGCGAGCAGTACTTC
.	.	TRBV7-9	TRBJ2-1	CASSFGTSPGAGYNEQFF	TGTGCCAGCAGCTTCGGCACGTCGCCTGGGGCAGGGTACAATGAGCAGTTCTTC
TRBD2	once	TRBV10-3	TRBJ2-1	CAIKTSSPYNEQFF	TGTGCCATAAAGACTAGCTCACCCTACAATGAGCAGTTCTTC
TRBD2	.	TRBV9	TRBJ2-1	CASSGRLAGASNEQFF	TGTGCCAGCAGCGGGAGACTAGCGGGGGCGTCCAATGAGCAGTTCTTC
.	.	TRBV5-1	TRBJ2-7	CASSWTVGGEQYF	TGCGCCAGCAGCTGGACAGTGGGCGGGGAGCAGTACTTC
TRBD2	.	TRBV27	TRBJ2-7	CASSPIAGGMYEQYF	TGTGCCAGCAGTCCGATAGCGGGAGGGATGTACGAGCAGTACTTC
.	.	TRBV7-2	TRBJ2-7	CASSRTDEQYF	TGTGCCAGCAGCAGGACGGACGAGCAGTACTTC
TRBD1	.	TRBV7-9	TRBJ2-4	CASSPGQGFSKNIQYF	TGTGCCAGCAGCCCGGGACAGGGGTTTTCCAAAAACATTCAGTACTTC
.	.	TRBV9	TRBJ2-7	CASSVGPSSYEQYF	TGTGCCAGCAGCGTAGGGCCCTCCTCCTACGAGCAGTACTTC
TRBD2	.	TRBV11-1	TRBJ2-3	CASSLAGGGDTQYF	TGTGCCAGCAGCTTGGCGGGAGGGGGAGATACGCAGTATTTT
.	.	TRBV5-6	TRBJ2-1	CASSFGKGNEQFF	TGTGCCAGCAGCTTCGGGAAGGGGAATGAGCAGTTCTTC
.	.	TRBV7-2	TRBJ1-1	CASSLYRTNTEAFF	TGTGCCAGCAGCTTATACAGAACCAACACTGAAGCTTTCTTT
.	.	TRBV30	TRBJ1-1	CAWAGIRGDGRAFF	TGTGCCTGGGCCGGGATAAGGGGCGACGGTCGCGCTTTCTTT
TRBD1	.	TRBV7-2	TRBJ2-2	CASNDRAGTGELFF	TGTGCCAGCAACGACAGGGCGGGCACCGGGGAGCTGTTTTTT
.	few	TRBV5-6	TRBJ1-1	CASSLGTEAFF	TGTGCCAGCAGCTTGGGCACTGAAGCTTTCTTT
TRBD2	.	TRBV2	TRBJ2-2	CATSTSGASELFF	TGTGCCACCTCGACTAGCGGTGCGTCGGAGCTGTTTTTT
TRBD2	.	TRBV2	TRBJ2-1	CASSPLGLADEQFF	TGTGCCAGCAGCCCTCTGGGACTAGCGGATGAGCAGTTCTTC
.	once	TRBV18	TRBJ2-7	CASSLRAARALTYEQYF	TGTGCCAGCTCACTCCGGGCCGCGAGGGCCCTTACCTACGAGCAGTACTTC
.	.	TRBV19	TRBJ1-2	CASSIGQNYTF	TGTGCCAGTAGTATCGGACAGAACTACACCTTC
TRBD1	few	TRBV5-1	TRBJ1-2	CASSDRAGNYGYTF	TGCGCCAGCAGCGACAGGGCTGGGAACTATGGCTACACCTTC
TRBD2	.	TRBV19	TRBJ2-1	CASSMRYTASGNNEQFF	TGTGCCAGTAGTATGCGTTACACCGCTAGCGGAAACAATGAGCAGTTCTTC
TRBD2	.	TRBV9	TRBJ2-7	CASSQGGLATYEQYF	TGTGCCAGCAGCCAAGGGGGACTAGCGACGTACGAGCAGTACTTC
TRBD1	.	TRBV29-1	TRBJ2-7	CSVGDRFYEQYF	TGCAGCGTTGGGGACAGGTTTTACGAGCAGTACTTC
TRBD2	once	TRBV28	TRBJ2-7	CASGSYEQYF	TGTGCTAGCGGGAGCTACGAGCAGTACTTC
.	.	TRBV7-6	TRBJ2-7	CASSPLGGEQYF	TGTGCCAGCAGCCCCCTGGGGGGAGAGCAGTACTTC
TRBD2	.	TRBV10-3	TRBJ2-1	CAISLGPSGSDEQFF	TGTGCCATCAGCCTCGGTCCTAGCGGGAGTGATGAGCAGTTCTTC
.	.	TRBV28	TRBJ1-5	CASSLLRGSSNQPQHF	TGTGCCAGCAGTTTACTCAGGGGATCGAGCAATCAGCCCCAGCATTTT
TRBD2	.	TRBV9	TRBJ2-1	CASSVAGGLGGAYNEQFF	TGTGCCAGCAGCGTAGCGGGTGGTCTGGGAGGGGCCTACAATGAGCAGTTCTTC
.	.	TRBV19	TRBJ2-2	CASSPDSMRAFLIPNTGELFF	TGTGCCAGTAGCCCGGACTCGATGCGGGCCTTCCTTATTCCAAACACCGGGGAGCTGTTTTTT
.	.	TRBV7-2	TRBJ2-3	CASSPNTDTQYF	TGTGCCAGCAGCCCGAACACAGATACGCAGTATTTT
.	.	TRBV14	TRBJ2-1	CASSPGTHNEQFF	TGTGCCAGCAGCCCCGGGACTCACAATGAGCAGTTCTTC
.	.	TRBV29-1	TRBJ1-1	CSVLARKMNTEAFF	TGCAGCGTCCTTGCGAGGAAAATGAACACTGAAGCTTTCTTT
.	.	TRBV13	TRBJ2-2	CASSQPGLLNTGELFF	TGTGCCAGCAGCCAACCGGGACTTCTAAACACCGGGGAGCTGTTTTTT
.	.	TRBV11-2	TRBJ2-7	CASEPGTASSYEQYF	TGTGCCAGCGAACCCGGGACGGCGAGCTCCTACGAGCAGTACTTC
.	few	TRBV6-5	TRBJ2-5	CASSYSDGETQYF	TGTGCCAGCAGTTACTCTGATGGGGAGACCCAGTACTTC
TRBD2	.	TRBV10-2	TRBJ2-2	CATGTSGTSGELFF	TGCGCCACCGGGACTAGCGGGACAAGCGGGGAGCTGTTTTTT
.	.	TRBV2	TRBJ2-7	CASRDRSYEQYF	TGTGCCAGCAGGGACCGGAGCTACGAGCAGTACTTC
TRBD2	.	TRBV28	TRBJ2-3	CASILAGEVDTQYF	TGTGCCAGCATCCTAGCGGGAGAGGTAGATACGCAGTATTTT
.	.	TRBV5-4	TRBJ2-7	CASSPDLTVNSYEQYF	TGTGCCAGCAGCCCTGACTTGACTGTAAACTCCTACGAGCAGTACTTC
.	.	TRBV6-5	TRBJ2-7	CASSLAGIIGYF	TGTGCCAGCAGTTTAGCCGGCATTATAGGGTACTTC
TRBD1	.	TRBV7-6	TRBJ2-2	CASSLGQPTGELFF	TGTGCCAGCAGCTTGGGACAGCCCACCGGGGAGCTGTTTTTT